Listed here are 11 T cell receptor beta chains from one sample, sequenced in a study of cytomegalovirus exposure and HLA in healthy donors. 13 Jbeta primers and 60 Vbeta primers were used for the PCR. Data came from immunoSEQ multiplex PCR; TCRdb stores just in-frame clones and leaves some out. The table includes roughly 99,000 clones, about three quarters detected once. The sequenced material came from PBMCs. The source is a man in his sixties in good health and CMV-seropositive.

CDR3 in DNA: TGTGCCAGTAGTACCGGCACGGGACTGATATACGAGCAGTACTTC. This translates into CASSTGTGLIYEQYF. The genes are TRBV19 and TRBJ2-7; possible D gene TRBD2, 6 bases. This CDR3 comprises 15 residues. Germline CDR1 LNHDA, CDR2 SQIVND (reference sequence). V was trimmed by 4 bases and J by 4 bases, leaving 17 bases between them. Full variable domain (outside the CDR3, taken from reference TRBV19 and TRBJ2-7): DGGITQSPKYLFRKEGQNVTLSCEQNLNHDAMYWYRQDPGQGLRLIYYSQIVNDFQKGDIAEGYSVSREKKESFPLTVTSAQKNPTAFYLCASSTGTGLIYEQYFGPGTRLTVT.

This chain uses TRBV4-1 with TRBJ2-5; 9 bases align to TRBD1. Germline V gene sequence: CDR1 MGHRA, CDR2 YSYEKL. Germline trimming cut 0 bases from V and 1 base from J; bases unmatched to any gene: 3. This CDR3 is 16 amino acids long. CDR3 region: CASSQEGTGIQETQYF. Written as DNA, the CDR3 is TGCGCCAGCAGCCAAGAGGGGACAGGGATCCAAGAGACCCAGTACTTC.

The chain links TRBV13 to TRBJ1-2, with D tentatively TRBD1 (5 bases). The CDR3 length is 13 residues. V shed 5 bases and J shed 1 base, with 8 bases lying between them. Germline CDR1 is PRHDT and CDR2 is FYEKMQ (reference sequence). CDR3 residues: CASSPRGNYGYTF. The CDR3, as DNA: TGTGCCAGCAGCCCTAGGGGTAACTATGGCTACACCTTC.

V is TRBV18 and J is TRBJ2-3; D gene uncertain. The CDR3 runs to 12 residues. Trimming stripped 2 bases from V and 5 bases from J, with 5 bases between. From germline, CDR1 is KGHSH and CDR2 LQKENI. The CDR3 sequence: CASSPYRDTQYF. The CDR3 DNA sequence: TGTGCCAGCTCACCATACAGAGATACGCAGTATTTT.

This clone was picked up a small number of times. The CDR3 sequence: CASSVQVGPSQPQHF. CDR3 DNA: TGTGCCAGCAGTGTCCAGGTGGGTCCCAGTCAGCCCCAGCATTTT. The chain links TRBV6-1 to TRBJ1-5; D ambiguous. Per germline, CDR1 MNHNS and CDR2 SASEGT. Deletions cut 4 bases from V and 6 bases from J, with 16 bases between. There are 15 residues in the CDR3.

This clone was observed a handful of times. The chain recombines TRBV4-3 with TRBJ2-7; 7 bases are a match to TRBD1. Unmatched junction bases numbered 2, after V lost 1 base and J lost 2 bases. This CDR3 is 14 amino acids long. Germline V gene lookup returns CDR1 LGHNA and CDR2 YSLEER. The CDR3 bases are TGCGCCAGCAGCCAAGGGACAGGACCCTACGAGCAGTACTTC. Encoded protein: CASSQGTGPYEQYF.

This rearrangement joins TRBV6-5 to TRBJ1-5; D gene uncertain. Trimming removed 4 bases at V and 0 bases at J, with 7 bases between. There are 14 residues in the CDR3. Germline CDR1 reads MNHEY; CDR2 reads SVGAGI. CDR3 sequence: CASSSFYSNQPQHF. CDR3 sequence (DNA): TGTGCCAGCAGTTCCTTTTATAGCAATCAGCCCCAGCATTTT.

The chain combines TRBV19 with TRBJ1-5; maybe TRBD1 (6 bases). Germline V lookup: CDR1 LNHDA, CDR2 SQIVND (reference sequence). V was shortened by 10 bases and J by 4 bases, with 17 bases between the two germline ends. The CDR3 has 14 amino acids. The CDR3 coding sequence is TGTGCCACCCAAAGGGGGTTTGGGAATCAGCCCCAGCATTTT. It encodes CATQRGFGNQPQHF.

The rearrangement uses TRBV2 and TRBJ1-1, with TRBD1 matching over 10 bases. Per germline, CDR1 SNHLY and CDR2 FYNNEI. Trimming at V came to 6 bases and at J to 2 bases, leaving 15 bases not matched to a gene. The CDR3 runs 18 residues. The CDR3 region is CASSPLEGTGAFNTEAFF. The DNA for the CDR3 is TGTGCCAGCAGCCCCTTGGAGGGGACAGGGGCTTTTAACACTGAAGCTTTCTTT.

The CDR3 region is CASSELGGNYGYTF. The DNA for the CDR3 is TGTGCCAGCAGTGAACTGGGGGGAAACTATGGCTACACCTTC. The rearrangement uses TRBV6-1 and TRBJ1-2, with D maybe TRBD1 (5 bases). The CDR3 length is 14 residues. V lost 2 bases and J lost 2, with 9 bases in between. The V gene's germline CDR1 is MNHNS and CDR2 SASEGT.

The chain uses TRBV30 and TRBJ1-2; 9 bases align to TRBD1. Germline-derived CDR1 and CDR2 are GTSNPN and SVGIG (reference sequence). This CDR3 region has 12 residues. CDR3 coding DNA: TGTGCGGGACAGGGCTTTAGTGATGGCTACACCTTC. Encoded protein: CAGQGFSDGYTF.